The 8 T cell receptor beta chains reported below all come from one sample, sequenced in a study of blood T cell repertoires in COVID-19. Using immunoSEQ multiplex PCR, the repertoire was profiled, and TCRdb retains in-frame clones only, with some absent. This table has a few hundred thousand clones, around 88% appearing once. The specimen was PBMCs or T cells enriched from blood (not recorded which). All receptors come from a woman aged 25-40 years who had been exposed to COVID-19.

The V and J genes are TRBV5-6 and TRBJ1-2; possible D gene TRBD1, 5 bases. The CDR3 length is 16 residues. CDR1 is SGHDT and CDR2 is YYEEEE in the germline V gene. The ends were cut back, 0 bases at V and 4 bases at J, with 16 bases in the middle. CDR3 nucleotide sequence: TGTGCCAGCAGCTTGGCTTGGGGGGACGGAGCCTATGGCTACACCTTC. Amino acid sequence: CASSLAWGDGAYGYTF.

The genes are TRBV3-1 (or the pseudogene TRBV3-2) and TRBJ1-2; D is ambiguous. The CDR3 loop spans 12 amino acids. V gave up 6 bases and J gave up 3 bases, with 8 bases separating them. Germline CDR1 is LGHDT and CDR2 is YNNKEL (reference sequence). CDR3 loop: CASRRGDYGYTF. CDR3 bases: TGTGCCAGCAGGCGAGGCGACTATGGCTACACCTTC.

V and J are TRBV5-1 and TRBJ1-6, with 7 bases matching TRBD1. The CDR3 totals 15 residues. Germline CDR1 SGHRS, CDR2 YFSETQ. The trim removed 0 bases at V and 9 bases at J, leaving 6 bases unmatched. The CDR3 sequence: CASSLAATGSSPLHF. In nucleotides, the CDR3 is TGCGCCAGCAGCTTGGCCGCGACAGGGAGTTCACCCCTCCACTTT.

This sequence joins TRBV28 and TRBJ2-7; 8 nucleotides agree with TRBD2. CDR1 MDHEN and CDR2 SYDVKM come from the germline V gene. V lost 8 bases, J lost 5 bases, and 14 bases stayed unmatched. This CDR3 region has 15 residues. The CDR3 DNA reads TGTGCCAGCCTCCGGAGGGTAGCGGGGCTCCACGAGCAGTACTTC. Amino acids: CASLRRVAGLHEQYF. The full variable domain, in which reference TRBV28 and TRBJ2-7 provide the parts outside the CDR3, is DVKVTQSSRYLVKRTGEKVFLECVQDMDHENMFWYRQDPGLGLRLIYFSYDVKMKEKGDIPEGYSVSREKKERFSLILESASTNQTSMYLCASLRRVAGLHEQYFGPGTRLTVT.

The rearrangement joins TRBV5-1 to TRBJ2-1, with TRBD2 matching over 11 bases. Germline CDR1 and CDR2: SGHRS and YFSETQ. CDR3 length: 15 amino acids. The ends lost 4 bases at V and 7 bases at J; junction bases unmatched: 7. CDR3 coding DNA: TGCGCCAGCAGCGAGATAGCGGGGGGGCTTAATGAGCAGTTCTTC. Protein: CASSEIAGGLNEQFF.

The chain couples TRBV9 to TRBJ1-5; TRBD1 agrees at 8 bases. CDR3 length equals 15 residues. Trimming at V came to 3 bases and at J to 5 bases, leaving 7 bases not matched to a gene. CDR1 and CDR2 from the germline V gene are SGDLS and YYNGEE. CDR3 residues: CASSATGQGHQPQHF. CDR3 DNA: TGTGCCAGCAGCGCCACCGGACAGGGCCATCAGCCCCAGCATTTT. Full variable domain (outside the CDR3, taken from reference TRBV9 and TRBJ1-5): DSGVTQTPKHLITATGQRVTLRCSPRSGDLSVYWYQQSLDQGLQFLIQYYNGEERAKGNILERFSAQQFPDLHSELNLSSLELGDSALYFCASSATGQGHQPQHFGDGTRLSIL.

The chain employs TRBV4-2 and TRBJ2-3; D remains unclear. Germline assignment: CDR1 LGHNA and CDR2 YNFKEQ. Trimming took off 0 bases at V and 0 bases at J, with 13 bases between the two ends. The CDR3 consists of 17 residues. The DNA of the CDR3 is TGTGCCAGCAGCCAAGATCCCCCCCCCTTTAGCACAGATACGCAGTATTTT. It codes for CASSQDPPPFSTDTQYF.

The rearrangement joins TRBV9 to TRBJ2-7; possibly TRBD1 for D (6 bases). CDR1 is SGDLS, CDR2 YYNGEE, per germline. Trimming shortened V by 0 bases and J by 2 bases, and 12 bases separated the two germline ends. The CDR3 spans 15 residues. The chain's CDR3 is CASSVDQGSTYEQYF. CDR3 DNA sequence: TGTGCCAGCAGCGTAGATCAGGGGAGCACCTACGAGCAGTACTTC.